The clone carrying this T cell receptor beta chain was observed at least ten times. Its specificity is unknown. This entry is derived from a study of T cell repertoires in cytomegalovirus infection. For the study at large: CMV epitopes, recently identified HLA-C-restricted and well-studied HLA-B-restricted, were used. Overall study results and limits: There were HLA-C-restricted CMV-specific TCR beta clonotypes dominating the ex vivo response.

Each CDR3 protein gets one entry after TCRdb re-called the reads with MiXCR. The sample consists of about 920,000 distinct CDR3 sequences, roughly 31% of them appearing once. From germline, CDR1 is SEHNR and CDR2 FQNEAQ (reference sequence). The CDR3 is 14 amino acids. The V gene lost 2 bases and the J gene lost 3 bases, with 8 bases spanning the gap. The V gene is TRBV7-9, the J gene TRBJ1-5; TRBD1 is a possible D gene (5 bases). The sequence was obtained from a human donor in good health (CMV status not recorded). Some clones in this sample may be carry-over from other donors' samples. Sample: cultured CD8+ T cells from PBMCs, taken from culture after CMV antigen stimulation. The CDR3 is CASSLTGTNQPQHF. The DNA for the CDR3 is TGTGCCAGCAGCTTAACCGGGACCAATCAGCCCCAGCATTTT. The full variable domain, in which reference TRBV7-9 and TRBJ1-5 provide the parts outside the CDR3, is DTGVSQNPRHKITKRGQNVTFRCDPISEHNRLYWYRQTLGQGPEFLTYFQNEAQLEKSRLLSDRFSAERPKGSFSTLEIQRTEQGDSAMYLCASSLTGTNQPQHFGDGTRLSIL.